This T cell receptor (beta chain) was documented in a study of radiation and T cells in renal cell carcinoma. Study findings and constraints: Baseline intratumoral clonotype presence is unknown without pretreatment biopsies. In blood, top tumor clones expanded by 2 weeks, shrinking by 4.

The germline CDR1 and CDR2 sequences are KGHSH and LQKENI. Trimming cost V 6 bases and J 7 bases, with 13 bases left between them. The CDR3 runs to 13 residues. Some clones are missing from TCRdb's copy, which holds only in-frame ones; the method was immunoSEQ multiplex PCR. The sample includes around 170,000 clones, 88% seen only once; the top ten take roughly 12%. This sample's time point: blood 4 weeks post-SBRT, at nephrectomy. Treatment specified: 15 Gy SBRT to primary tumor, nephrectomy 4 weeks later. Nephrectomy followed 15 Gy stereotactic body radiation by 4 weeks. About this clone itself: The antigen is undetermined.

This TCR came from a woman aged 50 to 60 with renal cell carcinoma. The material was blood, obtained from a patient whose treatment included radiotherapy and nephrectomy. The chain employs TRBV18 and TRBJ2-1; no definite D call. This chain's CDR3 is CASSVTPENEQFF. The CDR3 nucleotides read TGTGCCAGCTCTGTGACACCGGAGAATGAGCAGTTCTTC.